The 9 T cell receptor beta chains presented below share a single source sample, sequenced in a study of identifying expanded T cells in peripheral blood (dated by TCRdb to the late 2010s). The library was built by means of the immunoSEQ multiplex PCR assay. As stored in TCRdb, this immuneACCESS dataset retains in-frame rearrangements with V and J assigned. A fraction of the clones does not appear; measured against another copy, unresolved V genes explain less than half of the discrepancy, and the remainder lacks a known reason. This sample comprises under 95,000 clones, approximately 91% of them detected only once. The ten largest clonotypes hold 2.8% of the sample. The sample consisted of blood. All receptors come from a person between 18 and 70 years old in good health.

The CDR3: CASSYSWDYTEAFF. CDR3 sequence (DNA): TGTGCCAGCAGTTACAGCTGGGATTACACTGAAGCTTTCTTT. The V and J genes are TRBV6-5 and TRBJ1-1; D unresolved. The CDR3 is 14 residues long. The germline CDR1 and CDR2 sequences are MNHEY and SVGAGI. Trimming shortened V by 2 bases and J by 3 bases, and 10 bases separated the two germline ends.

V gene TRBV7-9 combines with J gene TRBJ2-4; maybe TRBD2 (6 bases). V was clipped by 0 bases and J by 8 bases, with 11 bases between them. CDR3 size: 14 residues. Germline V gene sequence: CDR1 SEHNR, CDR2 FQNEAQ (reference sequence). The CDR3 spells CASSLAGGRDIQYF. DNA for the CDR3: TGTGCCAGCAGCTTAGCGGGAGGCAGGGACATTCAGTACTTC.

This chain connects TRBV19 to TRBJ2-7; 8 bases line up with TRBD1. Germline V CDR1 and CDR2: LNHDA, SQIVND (reference sequence). The V and J ends lost 4 bases and 6 bases, in that order; junction bases with no gene match: 5. The CDR3 runs to 13 residues. The CDR3 DNA reads TGTGCCAGTAGTACGGACAGGGTAACCGAGCAGTACTTC. This codes for CASSTDRVTEQYF.

The V gene is TRBV6-5, the J gene TRBJ2-1; D not certain. Trimming removed 7 bases at V and 5 bases at J, with 12 bases between. This CDR3 is 13 amino acids long. Looked up from germline, CDR1 is MNHEY and CDR2 is SVGAGI. DNA of the CDR3: TGTGCCAGCATGGTAACACTTGACAATGAGCAGTTCTTC. It yields the protein CASMVTLDNEQFF.

The chain combines TRBV5-5 with TRBJ2-2, with D unresolved. Germline values: CDR1 SGHKS, CDR2 YYEKEE (reference sequence). This CDR3 spans 15 amino acids. Trimming removed 4 bases from V and 4 bases from J, with 14 bases in between. The CDR3 sequence: CASSPRVAFTGELFF. Written as DNA, the CDR3 is TGTGCCAGCAGCCCCCGGGTAGCTTTCACCGGGGAGCTGTTTTTT.

V is TRBV19 and J is TRBJ1-3; maybe TRBD1 (5 bases). Germline V gives CDR1 LNHDA, CDR2 SQIVND (reference sequence). The CDR3 has 16 amino acids. The V end lost 7 bases, the J end lost 0 bases, and 16 bases lay between the germline ends. CDR3: CASTQQVWASGNTIYF. CDR3 nucleotides: TGTGCCAGTACCCAACAGGTTTGGGCCTCTGGAAACACCATATATTTT.

The chain couples TRBV28 to TRBJ1-2; possibly TRBD1 for D (5 bases). CDR3 length: 14 amino acids. Germline CDR1 reads MDHEN; CDR2 reads SYDVKM. Trimming stripped 7 bases from V and 8 bases from J, with 20 bases between. CDR3 DNA sequence: TGTGCCAGCACCCTATCGGGGGGTGAGGTCGGCTACACCTTC. This sequence encodes CASTLSGGEVGYTF.

A single count supports this clone. The chain joins TRBV11-3 to TRBJ2-4, with 7 bases aligning to TRBD1. V lost 4 bases to trimming and J lost 9 bases; unmatched junction nucleotides: 6. CDR1 is SGHNT and CDR2 is YENEEA in the germline V gene. This CDR3 is 13 amino acids long. The CDR3: CASSSGQAGIQYF. In nucleotides, the CDR3 is TGTGCCAGCAGCTCAGGACAGGCTGGCATTCAGTACTTC. The whole variable domain, remainder taken from reference TRBV11-3 and TRBJ2-4, is EAGVVQSPRYKIIEKKQPVAFWCNPISGHNTLYWYLQNLGQGPELLIRYENEEAVDDSQLPKDRFSAERLKGVDSTLKIQPAELGDSAVYLCASSSGQAGIQYFGAGTRLSVL.

The chain is built from TRBV6-5 and TRBJ1-2; 7 nucleotides align to TRBD1. The trim removed 6 bases at V and 2 bases at J, leaving 3 bases unmatched. Germline V CDR1 and CDR2: MNHEY, SVGAGI. This CDR3 has 13 amino acids. CDR3 coding DNA: TGTGCCAGCAGGTTGGGACAGAACTATGGCTACACCTTC. It is translated as CASRLGQNYGYTF.